This TCR beta chain originates from a study of identical twins (dated by TCRdb to the mid-2010s). For the wider study: TCR alpha and beta repertoires from monozygotic twins, unrelated adults of various ages and cord blood were deep-sequenced to test whether fetal clonotypes persist. To rule out contamination, the twin experiments were replicated at different times with different library preparation protocols. The paper's findings and limits, for the study overall: Zero-insertion analyses could be partly confounded by invariant T cells such as MAIT and iNKT, although diverse VJ usage argued against such confounding for most clonotypes. Because the same donors could not be followed over many years, conclusions were based on cross-sectional statistical analysis. Fewer insertions were carried by abundant cord blood beta clonotypes, a similar but weaker trend appeared in young adult naive repertoires, and no such trend appeared in memory repertoires. Excess twin sharing in beta out-of-frame sequences was weaker because fewer shared sequences lowered the signal-to-noise ratio. Out-of-frame TCR alpha sequences shared between twins showed an excess of low generation-probability sequences compared with coincidental sharing between unrelated individuals. In monozygotic twins, out-of-frame TCR alpha sharing was systematically underestimated by recombination models, although the models agreed with sharing between unrelated individuals.

The germline V gene (reference sequence) provides CDR1 DFQATT and CDR2 SNEGSKA. Measured from the cysteine to the phenylalanine, the CDR3 is 12 residues long. Just the 36-base CDR3 DNA is kept, in frame starting at base 1. Only healthy Caucasian donors were included. This clonotype was detected a few times. This receptor's antigen is unknown. No base quality values were provided; no much bigger clone lies one nucleotide off. Receptor libraries were prepared by 5' RACE. Sequencing was carried out with an Illumina HiSeq 2000. Template switching added a universal primer binding site, and the final cDNA carried a unique molecular identifier that allowed TCR cDNA molecules to be counted accurately. Specific primers in the conserved constant-segment region were used to synthesize first-strand cDNA for the TCR alpha and beta chains. Each cDNA library was double barcoded, with a SMART-Mk sample barcode plus Illumina barcodes, to control for contamination. TruSeq adapter sequences and Illumina sample barcodes were added in two successive PCR steps. Sequencing of the TCR alpha and beta cDNA libraries was done on the Illumina HiSeq platform using custom primers. Per the source publication's procedure: MiGEC was used to process raw reads and extract unique molecular identifiers, and MiXCR was used to find CDR3 positions. For each individual, recombination models were inferred using an EM algorithm with the repgenHMM and IGoR tools. Shared clonotype analysis was performed with the tcR package in R, normalizing sharing by the product of cloneset sizes. Out-of-frame nonproductive sequences were analyzed to study raw recombination free of thymic and clonal selection effects. The raw public data were reprocessed by TCRdb itself: fastp quality trimming at Q25, MiXCR clonotype calling, in-frame beta chains only. For every CDR3 protein sequence, its rows merge into one entry that carries the most common genes and DNA. These V and J calls are TCRdb output, not the study's own analysis. A total of about 1.7 million distinct CDR3 sequences appear in this sample, 32% of them only once. The ten largest clonotypes hold 0.25% to 0.3% of the sample.

This clonotype was obtained from a newborn girl in good health. This sequence uses TRBV20-1 and TRBJ2-1, with the D gene not confidently named. The assigned J gene may be wrong: the sequence end matches TRBJ2-7 better. Material for sequencing was cord blood. This receptor has the CDR3 CSATRSYNEQYF. The nucleotides are TGCAGTGCTACCCGCTCCTACAATGAGCAGTACTTC.